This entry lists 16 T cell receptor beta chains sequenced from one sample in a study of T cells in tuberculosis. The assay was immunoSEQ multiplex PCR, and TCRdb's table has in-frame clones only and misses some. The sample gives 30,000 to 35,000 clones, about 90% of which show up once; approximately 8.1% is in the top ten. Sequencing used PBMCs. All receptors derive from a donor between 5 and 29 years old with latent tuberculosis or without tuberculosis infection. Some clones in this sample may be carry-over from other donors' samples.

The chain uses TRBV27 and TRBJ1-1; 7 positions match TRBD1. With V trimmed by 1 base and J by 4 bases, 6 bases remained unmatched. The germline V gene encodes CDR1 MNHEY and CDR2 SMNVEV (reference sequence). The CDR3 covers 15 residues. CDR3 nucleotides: TGTGCCAGCAGTTTATTCGCAGGGGGGATCACTGAAGCTTTCTTT. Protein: CASSLFAGGITEAFF.

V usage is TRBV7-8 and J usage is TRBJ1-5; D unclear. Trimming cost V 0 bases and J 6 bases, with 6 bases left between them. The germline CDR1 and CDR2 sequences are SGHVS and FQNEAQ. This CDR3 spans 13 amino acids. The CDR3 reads CASSLAAGQPQHF. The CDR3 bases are TGTGCCAGCAGCTTAGCCGCGGGTCAGCCCCAGCATTTT.

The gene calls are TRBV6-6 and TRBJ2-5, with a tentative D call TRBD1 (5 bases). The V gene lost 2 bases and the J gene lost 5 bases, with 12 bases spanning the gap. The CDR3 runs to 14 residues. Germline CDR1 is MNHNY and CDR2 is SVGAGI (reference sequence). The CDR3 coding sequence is TGTGCCAGCAGTTACGTTGGGGCTGGGGAGACCCAGTACTTC. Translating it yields CASSYVGAGETQYF.

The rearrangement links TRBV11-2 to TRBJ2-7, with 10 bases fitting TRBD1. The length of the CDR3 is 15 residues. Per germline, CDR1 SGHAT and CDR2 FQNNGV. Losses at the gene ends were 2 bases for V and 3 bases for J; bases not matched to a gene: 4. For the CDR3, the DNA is TGTGCCAGCAGCTTACAGACAGGGGGCGGCTACGAGCAGTACTTC. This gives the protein CASSLQTGGGYEQYF.

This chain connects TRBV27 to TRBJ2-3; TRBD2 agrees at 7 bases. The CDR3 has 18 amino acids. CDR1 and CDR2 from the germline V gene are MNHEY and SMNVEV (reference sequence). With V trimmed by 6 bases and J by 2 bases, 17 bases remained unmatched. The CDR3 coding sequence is TGTGCCAGCAGCCTCAAGCGGGGCCTCCCTCGGGACACAGATACGCAGTATTTT. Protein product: CASSLKRGLPRDTDTQYF.

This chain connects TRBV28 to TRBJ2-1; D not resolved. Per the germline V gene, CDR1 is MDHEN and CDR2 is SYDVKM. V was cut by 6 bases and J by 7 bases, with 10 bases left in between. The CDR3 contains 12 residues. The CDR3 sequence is CASSSSRNEQFF. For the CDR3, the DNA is TGTGCCAGCAGCTCGAGTCGGAATGAGCAGTTCTTC.

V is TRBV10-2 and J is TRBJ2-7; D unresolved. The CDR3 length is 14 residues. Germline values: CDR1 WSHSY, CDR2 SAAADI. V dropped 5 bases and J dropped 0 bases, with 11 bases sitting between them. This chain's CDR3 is CASSLAVSSYEQYF. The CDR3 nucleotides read TGCGCCAGCAGTCTGGCGGTGAGCTCCTACGAGCAGTACTTC.

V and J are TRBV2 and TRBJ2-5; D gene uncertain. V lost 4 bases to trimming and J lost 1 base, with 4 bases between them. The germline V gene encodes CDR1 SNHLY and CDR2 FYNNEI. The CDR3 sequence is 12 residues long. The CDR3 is CASSGVQETQYF. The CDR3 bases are TGTGCCAGCAGTGGAGTCCAAGAGACCCAGTACTTC. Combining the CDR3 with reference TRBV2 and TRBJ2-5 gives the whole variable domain EPEVTQTPSHQVTQMGQEVILRCVPISNHLYFYWYRQILGQKVEFLVSFYNNEISEKSEIFDDQFSVERPDGSNFTLKIRSTKLEDSAMYFCASSGVQETQYFGPGTRLLVL.

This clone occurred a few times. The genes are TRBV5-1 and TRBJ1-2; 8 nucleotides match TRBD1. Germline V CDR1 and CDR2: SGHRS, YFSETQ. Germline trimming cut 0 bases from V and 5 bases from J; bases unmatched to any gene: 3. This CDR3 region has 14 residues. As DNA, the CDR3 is TGCGCCAGCAGCTTGGGCAGGGGGCCGTATGGCTACACCTTC. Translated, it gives CASSLGRGPYGYTF.

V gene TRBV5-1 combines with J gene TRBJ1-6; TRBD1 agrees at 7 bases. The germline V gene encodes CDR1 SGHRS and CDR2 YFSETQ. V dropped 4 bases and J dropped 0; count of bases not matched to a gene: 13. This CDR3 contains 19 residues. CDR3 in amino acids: CASSPGTVDSSSYNSPLHF. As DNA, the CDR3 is TGCGCCAGCAGCCCGGGGACAGTTGATTCGAGCTCCTATAATTCACCCCTCCACTTT.

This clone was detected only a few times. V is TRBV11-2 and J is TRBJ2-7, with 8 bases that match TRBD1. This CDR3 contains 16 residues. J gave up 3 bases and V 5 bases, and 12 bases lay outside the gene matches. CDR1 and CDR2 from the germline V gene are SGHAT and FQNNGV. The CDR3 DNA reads TGTGCCAGCAGCCCTATTAACCGGGACAGGTACTACGAGCAGTACTTC. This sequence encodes CASSPINRDRYYEQYF.

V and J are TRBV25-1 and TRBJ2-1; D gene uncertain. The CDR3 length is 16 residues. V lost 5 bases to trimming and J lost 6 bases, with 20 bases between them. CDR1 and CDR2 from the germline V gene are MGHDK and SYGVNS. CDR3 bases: TGTGCCAGCAGTCCCCCACTTTCACTCCGCCCCAATGAGCAGTTCTTC. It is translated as CASSPPLSLRPNEQFF.

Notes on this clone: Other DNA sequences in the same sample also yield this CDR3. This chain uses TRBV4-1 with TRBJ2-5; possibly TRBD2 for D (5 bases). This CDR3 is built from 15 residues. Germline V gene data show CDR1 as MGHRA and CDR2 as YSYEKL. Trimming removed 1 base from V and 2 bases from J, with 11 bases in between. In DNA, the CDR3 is TGCGCCAGCAGCCAAGGGACTGGTCTTCAAGAGACCCAGTACTTC. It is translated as CASSQGTGLQETQYF.

The CDR3 coding sequence is TGTGCCAGCAGCCGTCAGGGTCGGCATCAGCCCCAGCATTTT. This codes for CASSRQGRHQPQHF. This rearrangement joins TRBV7-8 to TRBJ1-5; possible D gene TRBD1, 5 bases. The ends were cut back, 5 bases at V and 5 bases at J, with 13 bases in the middle. Looked up from germline, CDR1 is SGHVS and CDR2 is FQNEAQ. The CDR3 has 14 amino acids.

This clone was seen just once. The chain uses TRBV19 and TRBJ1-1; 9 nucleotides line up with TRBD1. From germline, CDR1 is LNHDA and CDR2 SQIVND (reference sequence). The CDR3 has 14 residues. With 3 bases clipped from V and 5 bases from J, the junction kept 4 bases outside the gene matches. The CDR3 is CASSIGQGRTEAFF. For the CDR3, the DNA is TGTGCCAGTAGTATCGGACAGGGGCGGACTGAAGCTTTCTTT. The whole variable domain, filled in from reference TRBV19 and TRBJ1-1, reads DGGITQSPKYLFRKEGQNVTLSCEQNLNHDAMYWYRQDPGQGLRLIYYSQIVNDFQKGDIAEGYSVSREKKESFPLTVTSAQKNPTAFYLCASSIGQGRTEAFFGQGTRLTVV.

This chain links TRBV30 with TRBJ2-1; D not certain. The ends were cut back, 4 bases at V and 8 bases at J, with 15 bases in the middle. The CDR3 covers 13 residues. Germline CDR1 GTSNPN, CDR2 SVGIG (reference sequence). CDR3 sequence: CAWTIQLWDEQFF. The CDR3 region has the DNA TGTGCCTGGACAATACAGCTTTGGGATGAGCAGTTCTTC.